The sequence of this T cell receptor (beta chain) was determined in a study of patients and donors after allogeneic stem cell transplantation. The germline CDR1 and CDR2 sequences are SGHRS and YFSETQ. Trimming cost V 0 bases and J 1 base, with 9 bases left between them. The length of the CDR3 is 15 residues. Using its own MiXCR run on the RT-PCR reads, TCRdb lists one record per CDR3 protein. The data show around 200,000 distinct CDR3 sequences, with around two fifths seen just once and around 10% held by the top ten. This clonotype has a single count. Sequencing was done on a sample of blood, either unsorted or a sorted T cell fraction (not recorded which). This receptor was identified in a human donor who was either an allogeneic HSCT recipient or a stem cell or donor lymphocyte infusion donor (not recorded which). It is not recorded whose cells these are; they may come from a transplant donor. The chain is built from TRBV5-1 and TRBJ2-3; D is uncertain. CDR3 coding DNA: TGCGCCAGCAGCTTGGATCTGGGTGGCACAGATACGCAGTATTTT. Amino acids: CASSLDLGGTDTQYF.